The 31 T cell receptor beta chains below all came from one sample that was sequenced in a study of blood T cell repertoires in COVID-19. The data were produced by immunoSEQ multiplex PCR, yet TCRdb's version contains in-frame clones alone and is incomplete. The sample lists more than 45,000 clones; over 75% were seen once. Sequenced: peripheral blood. The receptor set was obtained from a man in his 70s with acute or convalescent COVID-19.

This chain joins TRBV4-2 and TRBJ2-1; D possibly corresponds to TRBD2 (6 bases). Germline V gives CDR1 LGHNA, CDR2 YNFKEQ. This CDR3 is built from 16 residues. Trimming cost V 1 base and J 2 bases, with 12 bases left between them. DNA for the CDR3: TGTGCCAGCAGCCAAGGTCTCGGGGGAACCTACAATGAGCAGTTCTTC. Amino acid sequence: CASSQGLGGTYNEQFF.

The gene calls are TRBV7-8 and TRBJ2-3, with TRBD1 matching 9 bases. This CDR3 has 14 residues. V dropped 5 bases and J dropped 4; count of bases not matched to a gene: 4. Per the germline V gene, CDR1 is SGHVS and CDR2 is FQNEAQ. CDR3 in DNA: TGTGCCAGCAGCATCCGGGACAGGGCAGATACGCAGTATTTT. Protein: CASSIRDRADTQYF.

The chain combines TRBV14 with TRBJ2-1, with D possibly TRBD2 on 5 matching bases. The CDR3 has 13 amino acids. The germline V and J ends were trimmed by 4 bases and 9 bases, with 13 bases remaining between them. Per germline, CDR1 SGHDN and CDR2 FVKESK. Here the CDR3 DNA reads TGTGCCAGCAGCCGCGTGCGGGCGGGTGAGCAGTTCTTC. Encoded protein: CASSRVRAGEQFF.

The rearrangement joins TRBV6-6 to TRBJ1-1; tentatively, D is TRBD1 (5 bases). The CDR3 contains 13 residues. Germline V gives CDR1 MNHNY, CDR2 SVGAGI (reference sequence). V dropped 0 bases and J dropped 11 bases, with 13 bases sitting between them. The CDR3 region is CASSYSQGPDAFF. CDR3 sequence (DNA): TGTGCCAGCAGTTACTCCCAGGGTCCGGACGCTTTCTTT.

The chain carries TRBV7-9 and TRBJ1-5, with D possibly TRBD1 on 5 matching bases. The V gene's germline CDR1 is SEHNR and CDR2 FQNEAQ (reference sequence). V was shortened by 4 bases and J by 0 bases, with 13 bases between the two germline ends. The CDR3 has 16 residues. CDR3 DNA sequence: TGTGCCAGCAGCTCCGGTTCAGGGTATAGCAATCAGCCCCAGCATTTT. This codes for CASSSGSGYSNQPQHF.

The chain is built from TRBV18 and TRBJ2-7; 7 positions agree with TRBD1. This CDR3 is 14 amino acids long. Germline V gene lookup returns CDR1 KGHSH and CDR2 LQKENI. V shed 4 bases, J shed 9 bases, and the junction held 12 bases outside the gene matches. The CDR3 reads CASSLNRDSQGQYF. In DNA form, the CDR3 reads TGTGCCAGCTCACTCAACCGGGACAGTCAAGGGCAGTACTTC.

As to this clone: The same CDR3 also results from other DNA sequences found in this sample. The V and J genes are TRBV7-9 and TRBJ1-1; 8 nucleotides match TRBD1. Germline V gene data show CDR1 as SEHNR and CDR2 as FQNEAQ (reference sequence). The CDR3 runs to 13 residues. V lost 5 bases, J lost 4 bases, and 3 bases stayed unmatched. As DNA, the CDR3 is TGTGCCAGCAGCCTACAGGGGGGCACTGAAGCTTTCTTT. It is translated as CASSLQGGTEAFF.

The chain couples TRBV28 to TRBJ1-1; 7 bases map to TRBD1. The germline gives CDR1 MDHEN, CDR2 SYDVKM. The CDR3 runs 15 residues. J lost 0 bases, V lost 3 bases, and 4 bases had no gene match. The CDR3 reads CASSFSDRLNTEAFF. The CDR3, as DNA: TGTGCCAGCAGTTTCTCGGACAGGTTGAACACTGAAGCTTTCTTT.

The J gene is TRBJ1-1, the V gene TRBV6-5; D uncertain. CDR3 size: 15 residues. V was cut by 3 bases and J by 1 base, with 12 bases left in between. CDR1 is MNHEY and CDR2 is SVGAGI in the germline V gene. Written as DNA, the CDR3 is TGTGCCAGCAGTTATTCCCTACCCACGAACACTGAAGCTTTCTTT. It codes for CASSYSLPTNTEAFF.

This chain links TRBV11-3 with TRBJ1-6; 7 nucleotides match TRBD1. Germline CDR1 and CDR2: SGHNT and YENEEA. This CDR3 has 14 amino acids. V gave up 5 bases and J gave up 6 bases; unmatched junction bases: 4. The CDR3 nucleotides are TGTGCCAGCAGCATGGGACAGATTAATTCACCCCTCCACTTT. This gives the protein CASSMGQINSPLHF. The full variable domain, with the rest looked up from reference TRBV11-3 and TRBJ1-6, is EAGVVQSPRYKIIEKKQPVAFWCNPISGHNTLYWYLQNLGQGPELLIRYENEEAVDDSQLPKDRFSAERLKGVDSTLKIQPAELGDSAVYLCASSMGQINSPLHFGNGTRLTVT.

V is TRBV4-1 and J is TRBJ2-1; 13 bases are shared with TRBD2. Germline values: CDR1 MGHRA, CDR2 YSYEKL. The CDR3 contains 15 residues. With V trimmed by 4 bases and J by 10 bases, 7 bases remained unmatched. CDR3 DNA sequence: TGCGCCAGCAGCCGGACTAGCGGGAGCATAGGGGAGCAGTTCTTC. This translates into CASSRTSGSIGEQFF.

The rearrangement links TRBV7-9 to TRBJ2-3; D may be TRBD2 (6 bases). V shed 0 bases and J shed 5 bases, with 9 bases lying between them. The germline V gene encodes CDR1 SEHNR and CDR2 FQNEAQ (reference sequence). This CDR3 spans 14 amino acids. CDR3 sequence: CASSLAGGEDTQYF. The DNA for the CDR3 is TGTGCCAGCAGCTTAGCGGGGGGTGAAGATACGCAGTATTTT.

V and J are TRBV2 and TRBJ1-1; D may be TRBD1 (5 bases). Germline values: CDR1 SNHLY, CDR2 FYNNEI. This CDR3 comprises 13 residues. V dropped 2 bases and J dropped 4 bases, with 8 bases sitting between them. The CDR3 sequence: CASSEQGATEAFF. The CDR3 DNA reads as TGTGCCAGCAGTGAACAGGGCGCCACTGAAGCTTTCTTT.

The chain uses TRBV11-3 and TRBJ2-7; TRBD2 might be the D (6 bases). The CDR3 is 14 amino acids. In germline, CDR1 is SGHNT, CDR2 YENEEA. Trimming shortened V by 1 base and J by 4 bases, and 11 bases separated the two germline ends. The CDR3 sequence: CASSLGAGPYEQYF. The CDR3 bases are TGTGCCAGCAGCTTAGGGGCGGGACCTTACGAGCAGTACTTC.

V and J are TRBV9 and TRBJ2-1; TRBD1 might be the D (6 bases). CDR3 length equals 15 residues. With 4 bases removed from V and 6 bases from J, the gap between germline ends came to 17 bases. The germline CDR1 and CDR2 sequences are SGDLS and YYNGEE. In DNA form, the CDR3 reads TGTGCCAGCAGCTCGACAGGTGGAGGAATCAATGAGCAGTTCTTC. It encodes CASSSTGGGINEQFF.

The chain couples TRBV18 to TRBJ2-2; D is possibly TRBD1 (5 bases). The CDR3 length is 13 residues. The V gene's germline CDR1 is KGHSH and CDR2 LQKENI. V was cut by 3 bases and J by 5 bases, with 7 bases left in between. Here the CDR3 reads CASSPRETGELFF. DNA for the CDR3: TGTGCCAGCTCACCCAGGGAAACCGGGGAGCTGTTTTTT.

The chain uses TRBV12-5 and TRBJ1-3; 8 positions match TRBD1. V dropped 6 bases and J dropped 2; count of bases not matched to a gene: 3. CDR1 LGHNT and CDR2 FRNRAP come from the germline V gene. The CDR3 consists of 14 residues. The CDR3 sequence: CASGSGQAGNTIYF. DNA for the CDR3: TGTGCTAGTGGCTCGGGACAGGCTGGAAACACCATATATTTT.

The chain joins TRBV29-1 to TRBJ1-1, with TRBD1 matching over 12 bases. There are 16 residues in the CDR3. V dropped 4 bases and J dropped 1; count of bases not matched to a gene: 7. Germline V gene sequence: CDR1 SQVTM, CDR2 ANQGSEA. The CDR3 DNA reads TGCAGCGTTGGGGGACAGGGGGCGACTCGGAACACTGAAGCTTTCTTT. Encoded protein: CSVGGQGATRNTEAFF.

CDR3 in amino acids: CSVESPLTGSYSKNTEAFF. The CDR3 nucleotides read TGCAGCGTTGAATCCCCACTCACAGGGAGTTATTCTAAGAACACTGAAGCTTTCTTT. The J gene is TRBJ1-1, the V gene TRBV29-1; tentatively, D is TRBD1 (6 bases). Germline V gene lookup returns CDR1 SQVTM and CDR2 ANQGSEA. The CDR3 totals 19 residues. The germline V and J ends were trimmed by 2 bases and 1 base, with 26 bases remaining between them.

This chain uses TRBV18 with TRBJ1-3, with no clear D. This CDR3 is 13 amino acids long. V was trimmed by 6 bases and J by 0 bases, leaving 6 bases between them. Germline V gene lookup returns CDR1 KGHSH and CDR2 LQKENI. The chain's CDR3 is CASSVSSGNTIYF. As DNA, the CDR3 is TGTGCCAGCTCCGTCAGCTCTGGAAACACCATATATTTT.

The V and J genes are TRBV2 and TRBJ1-1; 11 nucleotides line up with TRBD1. The length of the CDR3 is 17 residues. Per the germline V gene, CDR1 is SNHLY and CDR2 is FYNNEI. J gave up 1 base and V 8 bases, and 12 bases lay outside the gene matches. The CDR3 DNA is TGTGCCAGCCCTTCCGGACAGGGGGCTCTGGGGAACACTGAAGCTTTCTTT. Translated, it gives CASPSGQGALGNTEAFF.

The chain carries TRBV18 and TRBJ1-6, with D possibly being TRBD1 (5 bases). The V end was cut by 3 bases, the J end by 10 bases, with 19 bases between. CDR3 length equals 16 residues. CDR1 and CDR2 (germline): KGHSH, LQKENI. The CDR3 protein is CASSPGPRRGNSPLHF. The DNA for the CDR3 is TGTGCCAGCTCACCGGGTCCCCGTAGGGGAAACTCACCCCTCCACTTT.

This chain connects TRBV18 to TRBJ2-1; 15 bases map to TRBD2. The V segment lost 6 bases and the J segment 4 bases; nucleotides outside the gene matches: 4. Germline CDR1 reads KGHSH; CDR2 reads LQKENI. The CDR3 has 16 amino acids. The CDR3 DNA reads TGTGCCAGCTCGTCCGGGACTAGCGGGAGGTACAATGAGCAGTTCTTC. Protein: CASSSGTSGRYNEQFF.

This chain joins TRBV10-3 and TRBJ2-3; 7 bases line up with TRBD2. The CDR3 totals 17 residues. Germline trimming cut 0 bases from V and 5 bases from J; bases unmatched to any gene: 11. Germline CDR1 reads ENHRY; CDR2 reads SYGVKD. As DNA, the CDR3 is TGTGCCATCAGTGAGTCGAATCCGGGCGGGGGTGGAGATACGCAGTATTTT. Translating it yields CAISESNPGGGGDTQYF.

The chain recombines TRBV4-3 with TRBJ2-1, with 7 nucleotides matching TRBD1. CDR3 size: 13 residues. Per the germline V gene, CDR1 is LGHNA and CDR2 is YSLEER. The V and J ends lost 4 bases and 10 bases, in that order; junction bases with no gene match: 7. CDR3 loop: CASSPHRGGEQFF. The CDR3 region has the DNA TGCGCCAGCAGCCCTCACAGGGGTGGGGAGCAGTTCTTC.

V and J are TRBV5-1 and TRBJ2-3; 8 nucleotides line up with TRBD1. There are 16 residues in the CDR3. J lost 0 bases, V lost 4 bases, and 7 bases had no gene match. Germline V gene sequence: CDR1 SGHRS, CDR2 YFSETQ. For the CDR3, the DNA is TGCGCCAGCAGCGACCCGGGACAGGCTAGCACAGATACGCAGTATTTT. It encodes CASSDPGQASTDTQYF.

The J gene is TRBJ1-2, the V gene TRBV19; D uncertain. Germline V lookup: CDR1 LNHDA, CDR2 SQIVND (reference sequence). The V end lost 0 bases, the J end lost 8 bases, and 16 bases lay between the germline ends. There are 15 residues in the CDR3. The CDR3 DNA is TGTGCCAGTAGTATAGAGGGAGGGTTACGGCACGGCTACACCTTC. This gives the protein CASSIEGGLRHGYTF.

Remarks on this clone: One junction end disagrees with the germline gene, perhaps due to a read error. The chain combines TRBV27 with TRBJ1-1; a possible D gene is TRBD1 (5 bases). The V gene's germline CDR1 is MNHEY and CDR2 SMNVEV (reference sequence). This CDR3 has 16 residues. CDR3 sequence (DNA): TGTGCCAGCAGTTTAGCCACATGGTACAGGAACACTAAAGCTTTCTTT. This translates into CASSLATWYRNTKAFF.

The rearrangement joins TRBV18 to TRBJ2-3; 8 nucleotides agree with TRBD2. The trim removed 5 bases at V and 4 bases at J, leaving 8 bases unmatched. Germline-derived CDR1 and CDR2 are KGHSH and LQKENI. The CDR3 sequence is 15 residues long. CDR3 residues: CASSSKRELADTQYF. The CDR3 DNA reads as TGTGCCAGCTCATCAAAGCGGGAGTTGGCAGATACGCAGTATTTT.

V is TRBV6-5 and J is TRBJ2-7; TRBD2 might be the D (7 bases). Germline V gene sequence: CDR1 MNHEY, CDR2 SVGAGI. Trimming cost V 7 bases and J 3 bases, with 16 bases left between them. This CDR3 spans 14 amino acids. The CDR3 spells CASTFGGRGYEQYV. The CDR3 bases are TGTGCCAGCACGTTCGGGGGGCGCGGCTACGAGCAGTACGTC.

The CDR3 bases are TGTGCCAGCAGCCGAAAGGGGGACACTGAAGCTTTCTTT. Translated, it gives CASSRKGDTEAFF. The chain joins TRBV6-5 to TRBJ1-1; the D gene is possibly TRBD1 (6 bases). The germline V and J ends were trimmed by 6 bases and 3 bases, with 11 bases remaining between them. The CDR3 is made up of 13 amino acids. The germline CDR1 and CDR2 sequences are MNHEY and SVGAGI.